The T cell receptor beta chain described here comes from a study of CD8 T cells in Susac syndrome. The CDR3 length is 16 residues. V lost 3 bases and J 7 bases, leaving 22 bases between the germline ends. Germline assignment: CDR1 KGHSH and CDR2 LQKENI. Reverse transcription of about 0.5 to 1 ug RNA used random hexamers. Each CDR3 protein gets one entry after TCRdb re-called the immunoSEQ multiplex PCR reads with MiXCR. The sample holds 170,000 or so distinct CDR3 sequences; around 94% are singletons and the top ten take around 0.094%. This chain uses TRBV18 with TRBJ2-7, with D possibly matching TRBD2 (6 bases). The sample comprised CD4+ T cells from PBMCs. This TCR derives from a human donor with Susac syndrome. The chain's CDR3 is CASSPYLASPEGEQYF. In DNA form, the CDR3 reads TGTGCCAGCTCACCTTACCTAGCGTCACCGGAGGGAGAGCAGTACTTC.